The clone carrying this TCR beta chain was seen a few times. The sample comes from a study of T cells after yellow fever vaccination. Making TCR cDNA involved 5'RACE template switching, which added UMIs and a universal primer site. Via MiXCR, TCRdb re-called the 5' RACE reads, giving one row per CDR3 protein. This sample has about 630,000 distinct CDR3 sequences, with around an eighth found just once. In germline, CDR1 is SNHLY, CDR2 FYNNEI. The junction had 9 bases not matched to a gene; V was cut back by 6 bases and J by 2 bases. This CDR3 has 15 amino acids. Specimen: PBMCs, collected on the day of the yellow fever booster vaccination. This rearrangement joins TRBV2 to TRBJ1-1; 7 bases are shared with TRBD1. This TCR came from a man younger than 45 who received the YFV17D yellow fever vaccine. In DNA form, the CDR3 reads TGTGCCAGCAGATATCGGACAGGTCTTAACACTGAAGCTTTCTTT. It is translated as CASRYRTGLNTEAFF.